Sequencing of this T cell receptor (beta chain) was carried out in a study of ipilimumab plus nivolumab after autologous stem cell transplantation. Overall study: A median of roughly 8 nivolumab and four to six ipilimumab doses were given. The myeloma group: high-risk transplant-naive, or relapse within 3 years after first autologous transplant.

Starting 14 to 28 days after autologous transplant, ipilimumab 1 mg/kg was given. Patients got 3 mg/kg IV nivolumab weeks 1, 4, 7, 10, then biweekly through week 26. This CDR3 is 15 amino acids long. Germline V gene sequence: CDR1 SGHRS, CDR2 YFSETQ. The trim removed 4 bases at V and 4 bases at J, leaving 8 bases unmatched. Profiling relied on immunoSEQ multiplex PCR, and the TCRdb table lists in-frame clones only, not all of them. Of around 45,000 clones listed, around nine tenths are singletons. This clone was counted once. The sequences come from PBMCs, collected in a trial of ipilimumab plus nivolumab as post-transplant consolidation. This sequence was found in a male donor with multiple myeloma. The chain recombines TRBV5-1 with TRBJ1-2, with 9 nucleotides matching TRBD1. CDR3 DNA: TGCGCCAGCAGCGCGGGACAGGGAGGCTCCTATGGCTACACCTTC. Amino acid sequence: CASSAGQGGSYGYTF. The full variable domain, with the rest looked up from reference TRBV5-1 and TRBJ1-2, is KAGVTQTPRYLIKTRGQQVTLSCSPISGHRSVSWYQQTPGQGLQFLFEYFSETQRNKGNFPGRFSGRQFSNSRSEMNVSTLELGDSALYLCASSAGQGGSYGYTFGSGTRLTVV.